This entry features one T cell receptor beta chain sequence. The CDR3 is 14 residues long. V dropped 2 bases and J dropped 6; count of bases not matched to a gene: 5. Germline V gene data show CDR1 as SGHTA and CDR2 as FQGNSA. The data belong to a study of shared clonotypes between healthy human individuals. On the study more broadly: For every donor, three CD4 naive, three CD4 memory, two CD8 naive and one CD8 memory plates were used.

The method was immunoSEQ multiplex PCR; TCRdb's version includes in-frame clones alone and lacks a portion of them. The sample has approximately 1,500,000 clones; 96% are singletons. The source material was naive CD4+ T cells sorted from blood. The subset here: CD45RA+ positively selected. The receptor was isolated from a man under 40 in good health. The V gene is TRBV7-2, the J gene TRBJ2-7; the match to TRBD1 covers 9 bases. For the CDR3, the DNA is TGTGCCAGCAGCTTACAGGGACAGGGTGTCGAGCAGTACTTC. Residues: CASSLQGQGVEQYF.